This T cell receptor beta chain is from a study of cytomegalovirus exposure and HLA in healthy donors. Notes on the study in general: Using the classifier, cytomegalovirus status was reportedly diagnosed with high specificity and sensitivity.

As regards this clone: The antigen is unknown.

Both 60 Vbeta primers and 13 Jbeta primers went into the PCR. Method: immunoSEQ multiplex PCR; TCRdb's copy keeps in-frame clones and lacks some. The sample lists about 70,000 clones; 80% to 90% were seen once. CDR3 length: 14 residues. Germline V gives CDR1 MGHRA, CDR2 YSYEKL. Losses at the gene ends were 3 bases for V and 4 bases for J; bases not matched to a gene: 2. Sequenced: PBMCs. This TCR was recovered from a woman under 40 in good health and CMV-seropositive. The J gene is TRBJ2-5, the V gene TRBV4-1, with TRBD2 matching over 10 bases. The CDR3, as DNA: TGCGCCAGCAGCCAGCTAGCGGGAGTAGAGACCCAGTACTTC. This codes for CASSQLAGVETQYF.